Given below is one T cell receptor (beta chain) in context. Its antigen is as yet unknown. This specimen belongs to a study of blood T cells in healthy people across ages. General study results and limits: Naive CD4+ cell counts and diversity both ran higher in long-lived than in aged donors. A roughly linear age-dependent decrease characterized TCR beta diversity per million T cells. Bulk PBMC profiling left naive and antigen-experienced comparisons inconclusive.

A sample-barcoded 5' primer and a J-beta primer mix were used in a second PCR of roughly 6 to 11 cycles. From each sample, at least 2.5 million paired-end reads containing CDR3 were obtained. One entry per CDR3 protein, called by TCRdb with MiXCR from the 5' RACE reads. The sample records around 1.7 million distinct CDR3 sequences, about 30% being singletons. The CDR3 loop spans 15 amino acids. Trimming shortened V by 5 bases and J by 0 bases, and 15 bases separated the two germline ends. Germline CDR1 is DFQATT and CDR2 is SNEGSKA (reference sequence). This rearrangement joins TRBV20-1 to TRBJ2-3; TRBD1 might be the D (6 bases). The sequence derives from a woman aged 25 to 39 in good health. Input material: blood. In nucleotides, the CDR3 is TGCAGTGCTGGGTGGGGGCGGGTTAGCACAGATACGCAGTATTTT. Protein sequence: CSAGWGRVSTDTQYF.